The table lists the clone carrying this T cell receptor beta chain with a few counts. What it recognizes is unknown. A much larger clone differs by one base, so this may be a read error. This entry belongs to a study of metastatic and nonmetastatic thyroid tumors. Background on the study: Peripheral blood and tumor or nodule samples from malignant and benign thyroid patients were compared.

How the authors handled the data: Between-group CDR3 differences, defined by clinicopathological status, yielded a distant-metastasis classifier for papillary thyroid cancer. TCRdb re-processed the PCR reads through MiXCR. TCRdb's processing, not the authors', yielded these V and J calls. This sample has tens of thousands of clones, with about 17% found just once. There were no patients who had received any treatment before thyroid surgery. CDR1 is SEHNR and CDR2 is FQNEAQ in the germline V gene (reference sequence). CDR3 size: 16 residues. Trimming removed 5 bases from V and 4 bases from J; junction bases left unmatched: 7. Findings and limits, study-wide: Reports indicated that malignant thyroid tumors showed significantly higher TCR beta diversity than benign nodules did, in blood and tumor.

This chain links TRBV7-9 with TRBJ2-5, with 13 bases aligning to TRBD2. What was sequenced was tumor tissue. This clonotype was obtained from a female donor with papillary thyroid cancer or a benign thyroid nodule (not recorded which). Some clones in this sample may be carry-over from other donors' samples. The CDR3 region has the DNA TGTGCCAGCAGCGCAGGGACTAGCGGGAATCGAGAGACCCAGTACTTC. As protein: CASSAGTSGNRETQYF.